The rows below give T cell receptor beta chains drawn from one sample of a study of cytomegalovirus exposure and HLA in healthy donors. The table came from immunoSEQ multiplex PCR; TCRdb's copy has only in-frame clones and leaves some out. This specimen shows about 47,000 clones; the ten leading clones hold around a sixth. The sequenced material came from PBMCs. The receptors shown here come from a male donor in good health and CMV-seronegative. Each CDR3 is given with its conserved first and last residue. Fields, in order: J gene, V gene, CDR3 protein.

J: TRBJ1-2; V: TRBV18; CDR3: CASSPTSGTGVGGYTF
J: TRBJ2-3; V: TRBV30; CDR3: CAWSVLAESTDTQYF
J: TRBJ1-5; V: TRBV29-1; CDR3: CSVDWAGGRNQPQHF
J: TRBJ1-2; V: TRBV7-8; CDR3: CASSYGTAYGYTF
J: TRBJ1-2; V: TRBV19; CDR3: CASSTQGRANYGYTF
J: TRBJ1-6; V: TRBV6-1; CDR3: CASSELPGQSNSPLHF
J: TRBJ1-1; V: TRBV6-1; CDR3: CASSEGQVDTEAFF
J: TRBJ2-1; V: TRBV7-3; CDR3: CASSLMGAGNNEQFF
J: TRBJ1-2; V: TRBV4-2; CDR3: CASSQVWGLYGYTF
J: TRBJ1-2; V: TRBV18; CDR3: CASSPTGRYGYTF
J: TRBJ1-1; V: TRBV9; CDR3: CAGQQGGMTEAFF
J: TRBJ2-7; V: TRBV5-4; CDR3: CASSLVGGNEQYF
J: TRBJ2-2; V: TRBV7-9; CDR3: CASSVRASENTGELFF
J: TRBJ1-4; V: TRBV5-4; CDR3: CASSGQGVGLGEKLFF
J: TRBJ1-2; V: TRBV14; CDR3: CASSSHRDRLRGYTF
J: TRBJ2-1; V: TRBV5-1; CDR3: CASSLELRGPYNEQFF
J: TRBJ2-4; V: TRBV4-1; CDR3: CASSQFPDGASGSKNIQYF
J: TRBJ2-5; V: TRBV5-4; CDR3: CASSLVERVAGGLETQYF
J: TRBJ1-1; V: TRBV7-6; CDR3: CASSLEGDTEAFF
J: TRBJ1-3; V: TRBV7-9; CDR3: CASRPGGSSGNTIYF
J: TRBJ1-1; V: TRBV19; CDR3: CASILGRGTEAFF
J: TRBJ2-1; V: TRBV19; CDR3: CASSIGLAGRYNEQFF
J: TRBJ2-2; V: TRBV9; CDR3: CASSVEGTGGFRTGELFF
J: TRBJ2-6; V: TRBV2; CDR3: CASARRTVDSGANVLTF
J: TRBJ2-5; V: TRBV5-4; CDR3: CASSRREGRETQYF
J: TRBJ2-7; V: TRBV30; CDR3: CAWIGGLYEQYF
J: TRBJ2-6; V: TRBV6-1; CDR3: CASSEERSPSGANVLTF
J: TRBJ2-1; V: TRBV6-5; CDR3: CASSTYGVEQFF
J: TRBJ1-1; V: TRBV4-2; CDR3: CASSQESGQGASYTEAFF
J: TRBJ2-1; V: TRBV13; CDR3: CASSLGLSGGPYNEQFF
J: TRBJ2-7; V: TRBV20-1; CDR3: CSASIRGEQYF
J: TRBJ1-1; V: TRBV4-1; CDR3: CASSQQAGRTNTEAFF
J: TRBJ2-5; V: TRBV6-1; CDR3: CASSEGIGQGRETQYF
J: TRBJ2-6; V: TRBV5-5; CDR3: CASSLERSGANVLTF
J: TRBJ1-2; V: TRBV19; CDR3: CASSTLRDTSMGYTF
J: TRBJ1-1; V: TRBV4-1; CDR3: CASSQLQGMNTEAFF
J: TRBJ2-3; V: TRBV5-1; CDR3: CASSLVTSGGPTDTQYF
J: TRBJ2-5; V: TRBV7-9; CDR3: CASSPRTYMQETQYF
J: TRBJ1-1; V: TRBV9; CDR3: CASSPRTGKGNTEAFF
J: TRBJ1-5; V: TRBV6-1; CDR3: CASREDRYSNQPQHF
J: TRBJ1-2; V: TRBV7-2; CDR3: CASEEFYGYTF
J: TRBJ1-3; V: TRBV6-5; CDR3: CASSSFRYSGNTIYF
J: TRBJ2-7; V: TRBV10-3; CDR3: CAISGTYEQYF
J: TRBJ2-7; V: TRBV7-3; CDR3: CASSPRGQKYEQYF
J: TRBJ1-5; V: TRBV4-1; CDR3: CASSPGVGNQPQHF
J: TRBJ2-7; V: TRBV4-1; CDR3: CASSHTGQSSYEQYF
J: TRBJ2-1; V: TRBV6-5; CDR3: CASSYSGDNEQFF
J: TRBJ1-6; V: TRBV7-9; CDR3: CASSPRDRGDSPLHF
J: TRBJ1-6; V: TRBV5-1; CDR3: CASSSDFQGSPLHF
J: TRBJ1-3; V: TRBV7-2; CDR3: CASSLVRSGNTIYF
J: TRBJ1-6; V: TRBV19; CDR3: CASSILKGVSPLHF
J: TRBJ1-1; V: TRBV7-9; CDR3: CASSLSGGTEAFF
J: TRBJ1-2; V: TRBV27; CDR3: CASSLTAGFYGYTF
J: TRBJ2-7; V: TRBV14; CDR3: CASSETRHEQYF
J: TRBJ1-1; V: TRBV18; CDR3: CASSPEWTFSRRNTEAFF
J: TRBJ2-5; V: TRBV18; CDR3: CASSPLPRETQYF
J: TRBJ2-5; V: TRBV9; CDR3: CASSVDGLAGPTETQYF
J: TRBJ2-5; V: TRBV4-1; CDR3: CASSQDLTSQETQYF
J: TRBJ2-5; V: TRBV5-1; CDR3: CASSAGTGASGETQYF
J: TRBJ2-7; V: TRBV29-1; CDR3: CSVEGRGYEQYF